The clone carrying this TCR beta chain appeared a single time. The data are from a study of CD8+ T cells in alopecia areata. The sequencing template was cDNA reverse transcribed from extracted RNA. Assay: immunoSEQ multiplex PCR; the TCRdb copy retains only in-frame clones and omits some. The sample yields 80,000 or so clones, about 71% seen once. This CDR3 contains 14 residues. V was trimmed by 4 bases and J by 0 bases, leaving 10 bases between them. The germline CDR1 and CDR2 sequences are GTSNPN and SVGIG (reference sequence). Treatment here: oral pan-JAK inhibitor, 5-10 mg twice daily. The chain employs TRBV30 and TRBJ2-1; D unresolved. This clonotype was sampled from a human donor with alopecia areata. Material: CD8+ T cells sorted from blood, obtained at week 24, from a patient treated with tofacitinib. CDR3 nucleotides: TGTGCCTGGACTTTTTCAAGCTCCTACAATGAGCAGTTCTTC. Translating it yields CAWTFSSSYNEQFF.